The rows below give T cell receptor beta chains drawn from one sample of a study of blood T cell repertoires in COVID-19. TCRdb keeps only in-frame clones here, not all; method: immunoSEQ multiplex PCR. The sample has 89,000 or so clones; about 84% are singletons. The sample taken for sequencing was peripheral blood. Every receptor here comes from a man aged 50-60 years with active COVID-19. Each CDR3 is given with its conserved first and last residue. A D gene is named only where the DNA matches it firmly. Size is omitted from some rows. Given values are once, few, many or a class for expanded clones.

>TRBJ2-7|TRBV6-5|NA|NA
CAASWEAGQIYEQYF
TGTGCAGCAAGCTGGGAGGCGGGACAGATCTACGAGCAGTACTTC
>TRBJ1-2|TRBV7-9|few|NA
CASSLEFSGKYGYTF
TGTGCCAGCAGCTTAGAATTTTCAGGGAAATATGGCTACACCTTC
>TRBJ2-1|TRBV4-1|once|TRBD2
CASSPRLASYNEQFF
TGCGCCAGCAGCCCGCGACTAGCGTCCTACAATGAGCAGTTCTTC
>TRBJ1-2|TRBV28|NA|TRBD1
CASSLPGQDLYGYTF
TGTGCCAGCAGTCTTCCGGGACAGGACCTCTATGGCTACACCTTC
>TRBJ2-7|TRBV5-1|NA|NA
CASSYLGKDEQYF
TGCGCCAGCAGCTACCTGGGCAAGGACGAGCAGTACTTC
>TRBJ2-1|TRBV5-1|once|NA
CASSFRAGLYNEQFF
TGCGCCAGCAGCTTTAGGGCGGGTTTATACAATGAGCAGTTCTTC
>TRBJ2-1|TRBV24-1|NA|TRBD2
CATSDLTSGGPNEQFF
TGTGCCACCAGTGATCTGACTAGCGGGGGGCCAAATGAGCAGTTCTTC
>TRBJ1-6|TRBV18|NA|NA
CASSQRVPHSPLHF
TGTGCCAGCTCACAGAGGGTCCCCCATTCACCCCTCCACTTT
>TRBJ1-5|TRBV24-1|NA|TRBD1
CATSDGAGQVFQPQHF
TGTGCCACCAGTGATGGGGCGGGACAGGTTTTTCAGCCCCAGCATTTT
>TRBJ1-6|TRBV28|NA|NA
CASSLDQGNNSPLHF
TGTGCCAGCAGTTTAGACCAGGGCAATAATTCACCCCTCCACTTT
>TRBJ2-6|TRBV2|NA|TRBD1
CASRPGQDYGDSGANVLTF
TGTGCCAGCAGACCGGGACAGGATTACGGGGACTCTGGGGCCAACGTCCTGACTTTC
>TRBJ2-5|TRBV6-5|NA|NA
CASSRGALETQYF
TGTGCCAGCAGCCGGGGGGCGCTCGAGACCCAGTACTTC
>TRBJ1-1|TRBV6-2/TRBV6-3|NA|TRBD1
CASSHRDSTAFF
TGTGCCAGCAGTCACCGGGACAGTACGGCTTTCTTT
>TRBJ1-2|TRBV10-2|NA|NA
CASSEIGGSGYTF
TGCGCCAGCAGTGAGATCGGAGGGAGCGGCTACACCTTC
>TRBJ2-1|TRBV18|NA|TRBD1
CASSPIGTDYNEQFF
TGTGCCAGCTCACCTATCGGGACAGACTACAATGAGCAGTTCTTC
>TRBJ1-1|TRBV9|few|NA
CASSVGENTEAFF
TGTGCCAGCAGCGTAGGCGAAAACACTGAAGCTTTCTTT
>TRBJ2-7|TRBV29-1|NA|NA
CSVEDPSLKF
TGCAGCGTTGAAGATCCCTCACTGAAATTC
>TRBJ2-2|TRBV18|NA|TRBD1
CASSPGTGDTGELFF
TGTGCCAGCTCACCTGGGACAGGGGACACCGGGGAGCTGTTTTTT
>TRBJ2-5|TRBV7-7|few|NA
CASATQSQETQYF
TGTGCTAGCGCCACACAGAGCCAAGAGACCCAGTACTTC
>TRBJ2-1|TRBV18|once|TRBD2
CASSPGLADYNEQFF
TGTGCCAGCTCACCAGGACTAGCGGACTACAATGAGCAGTTCTTC
>TRBJ2-7|TRBV28|NA|NA
CASGLTSGVVNEQYF
TGTGCCAGCGGATTAACATCAGGGGTTGTCAACGAGCAGTACTTC
>TRBJ2-7|TRBV19|NA|TRBD2
CASSARSGSFSYEQYF
TGTGCCAGTAGCGCCCGTAGCGGGAGCTTCTCCTACGAGCAGTACTTC
>TRBJ1-2|TRBV27|once|NA
CASSLSADLGGYTF
TGTGCCAGCAGTTTATCGGCGGACTTGGGTGGCTACACCTTC
>TRBJ2-7|TRBV5-1|NA|NA
CASSLRPAAEQYF
TGCGCCAGCAGCTTGAGACCAGCGGCCGAGCAGTACTTC
>TRBJ1-5|TRBV24-1|NA|TRBD1
CATSDSGGGQPQHF
TGTGCCACCAGTGATTCAGGGGGCGGTCAGCCCCAGCATTTT
>TRBJ2-2|TRBV9|NA|NA
CASSVVGRNTGELFF
TGTGCCAGCAGCGTAGTGGGCAGAAACACCGGGGAGCTGTTTTTT
>TRBJ1-5|TRBV6-2/TRBV6-3|NA|NA
CASSYSLGREASNQPQHF
TGTGCCAGCAGTTACTCGCTTGGGCGAGAAGCTAGCAATCAGCCCCAGCATTTT
>TRBJ2-7|TRBV28|NA|TRBD2
CASSPPPGRGLAGDEQYF
TGTGCCAGCAGCCCCCCCCCGGGACGAGGGCTAGCGGGAGACGAGCAGTACTTC
>TRBJ1-1|TRBV12-5|NA|NA
CASGLVVRGGVAEAFF
TGTGCTAGTGGTTTGGTAGTCAGGGGCGGAGTGGCTGAAGCTTTCTTT
>TRBJ2-2|TRBV7-6|NA|TRBD2
CASSSGLAGAGGELFF
TGTGCCAGCAGCTCGGGACTAGCGGGAGCGGGCGGGGAGCTGTTTTTT
>TRBJ2-3|TRBV7-2|NA|TRBD2
CASSLAGGRTDTQYF
TGTGCCAGCAGCTTAGCCGGGGGGAGAACAGATACGCAGTATTTT
>TRBJ2-6|TRBV7-2|NA|NA
CASSLAFVSGANVLTF
TGTGCCAGCAGCTTAGCGTTTGTATCTGGGGCCAACGTCCTGACTTTC
>TRBJ1-4|TRBV3-1/TRBV3-2|NA|NA
CASSQAGLLNEKLFF
TGTGCCAGCAGCCAAGCCGGTCTGCTTAATGAAAAACTGTTTTTT
>TRBJ1-5|TRBV30|NA|NA
CAWSVQHGSFNQPQHF
TGTGCCTGGAGTGTACAGCACGGGAGCTTCAATCAGCCCCAGCATTTT
>TRBJ1-4|TRBV7-9|NA|TRBD1
CASSLVGGQGNEKLFF
TGTGCCAGCAGCTTAGTCGGGGGACAGGGTAATGAAAAACTGTTTTTT
>TRBJ2-7|TRBV6-5|NA|NA
CASSRPGQVSYEQYF
TGTGCCAGCAGTCGTCCGGGACAAGTCTCCTACGAGCAGTACTTC
>TRBJ1-2|TRBV16|NA|TRBD1
CASSQRGQGNGYTF
TGTGCCAGCAGCCAGAGAGGACAGGGGAACGGCTACACCTTC
>TRBJ2-3|TRBV7-9|NA|TRBD2
CASQRSGLESQYF
TGTGCCAGCCAGCGGTCGGGACTAGAATCGCAGTATTTT
>TRBJ2-5|TRBV9|NA|NA
CASSLRLGNRETQYF
TGTGCCAGCAGCCTGAGACTGGGTAATAGAGAGACCCAGTACTTC
>TRBJ1-1|TRBV14|NA|NA
CASSQEKSGEGTEAFF
TGTGCCAGCAGCCAAGAAAAATCGGGAGAAGGCACTGAAGCTTTCTTT